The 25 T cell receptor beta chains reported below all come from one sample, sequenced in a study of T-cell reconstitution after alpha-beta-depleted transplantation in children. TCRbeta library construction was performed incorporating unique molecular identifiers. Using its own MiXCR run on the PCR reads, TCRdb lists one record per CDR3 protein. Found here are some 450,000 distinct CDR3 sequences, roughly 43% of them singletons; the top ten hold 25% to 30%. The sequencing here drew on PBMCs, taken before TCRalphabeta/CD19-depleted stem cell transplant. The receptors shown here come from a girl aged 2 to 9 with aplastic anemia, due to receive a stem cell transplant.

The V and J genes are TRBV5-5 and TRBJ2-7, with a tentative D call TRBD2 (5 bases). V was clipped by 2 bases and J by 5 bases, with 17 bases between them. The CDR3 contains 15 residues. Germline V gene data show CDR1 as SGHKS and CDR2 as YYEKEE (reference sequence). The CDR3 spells CASSLKGPTGNEQYF. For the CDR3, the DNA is TGTGCCAGCAGCTTAAAGGGTCCCACGGGGAACGAGCAGTACTTC.

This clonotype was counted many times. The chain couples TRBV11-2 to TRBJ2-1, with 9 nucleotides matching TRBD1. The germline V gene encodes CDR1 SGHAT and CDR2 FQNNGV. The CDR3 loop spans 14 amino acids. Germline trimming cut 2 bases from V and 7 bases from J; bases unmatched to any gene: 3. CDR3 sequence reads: CASSLTGGPNEQFF. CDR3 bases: TGTGCCAGCAGCTTAACAGGGGGCCCTAATGAGCAGTTCTTC.

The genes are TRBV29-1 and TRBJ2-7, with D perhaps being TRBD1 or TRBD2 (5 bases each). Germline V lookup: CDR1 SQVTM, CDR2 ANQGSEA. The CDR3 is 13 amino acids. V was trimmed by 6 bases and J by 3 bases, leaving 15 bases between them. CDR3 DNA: TGCAGCGTGCCGGGGCGAACGGGCTACGAGCAGTACTTC. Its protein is CSVPGRTGYEQYF.

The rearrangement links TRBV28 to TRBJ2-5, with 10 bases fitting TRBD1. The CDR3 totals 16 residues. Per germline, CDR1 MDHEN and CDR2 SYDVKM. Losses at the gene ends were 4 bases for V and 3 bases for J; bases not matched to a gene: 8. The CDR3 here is CASSSPGTGAKETQYF. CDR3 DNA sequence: TGTGCCAGCAGTTCCCCGGGGACAGGGGCGAAAGAGACCCAGTACTTC.

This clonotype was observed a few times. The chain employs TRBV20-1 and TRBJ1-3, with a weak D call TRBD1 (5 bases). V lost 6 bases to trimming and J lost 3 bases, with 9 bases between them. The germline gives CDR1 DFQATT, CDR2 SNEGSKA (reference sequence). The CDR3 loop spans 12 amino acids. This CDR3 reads CSARGSGNTIYF. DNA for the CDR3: TGCAGTGCGAGGGGAAGTGGAAACACCATATATTTT.

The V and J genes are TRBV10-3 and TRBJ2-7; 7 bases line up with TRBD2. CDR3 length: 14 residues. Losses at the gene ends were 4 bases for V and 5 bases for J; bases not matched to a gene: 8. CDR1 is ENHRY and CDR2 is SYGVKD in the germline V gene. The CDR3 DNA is TGTGCCATCAGTGTATCCAGCGGGGTCGACGAGCAGTACTTC. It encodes CAISVSSGVDEQYF.

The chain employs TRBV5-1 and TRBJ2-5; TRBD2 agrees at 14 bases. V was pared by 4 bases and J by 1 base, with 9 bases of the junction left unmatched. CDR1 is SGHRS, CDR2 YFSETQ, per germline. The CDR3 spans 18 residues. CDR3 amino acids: CASSPGTSGSRFQETQYF. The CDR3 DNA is TGCGCCAGCAGCCCAGGGACTAGCGGGAGCCGTTTCCAAGAGACCCAGTACTTC.

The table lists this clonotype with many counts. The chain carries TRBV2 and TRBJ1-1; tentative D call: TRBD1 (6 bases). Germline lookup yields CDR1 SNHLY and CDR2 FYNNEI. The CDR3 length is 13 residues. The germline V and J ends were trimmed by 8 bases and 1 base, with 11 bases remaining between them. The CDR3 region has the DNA TGTGCCAGCGCCAGGGGAGAGAACACTGAAGCTTTCTTT. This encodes CASARGENTEAFF.

The CDR3 nucleotides read TGCGCCAGCAGCTTGGCGCAGCAAGAGACCCAGTACTTC. Its translation: CASSLAQQETQYF. The chain joins TRBV5-1 to TRBJ2-5; no reliable D call. V was clipped by 0 bases and J by 2 bases, with 5 bases between them. The CDR3 consists of 13 residues. Germline V gene lookup returns CDR1 SGHRS and CDR2 YFSETQ.

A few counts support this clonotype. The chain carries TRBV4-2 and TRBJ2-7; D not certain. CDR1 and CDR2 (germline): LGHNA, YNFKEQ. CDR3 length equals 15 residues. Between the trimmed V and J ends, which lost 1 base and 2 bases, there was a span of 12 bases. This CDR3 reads CASSQGKAGTYEQYF. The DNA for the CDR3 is TGTGCCAGCAGCCAAGGAAAAGCAGGCACCTACGAGCAGTACTTC.

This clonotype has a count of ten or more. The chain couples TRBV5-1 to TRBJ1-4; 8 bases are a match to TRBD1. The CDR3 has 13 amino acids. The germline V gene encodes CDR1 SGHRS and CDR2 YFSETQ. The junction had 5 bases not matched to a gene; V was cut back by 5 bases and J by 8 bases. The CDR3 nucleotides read TGCGCCAGCAGGCGGGACAGGAACGAAAAACTGTTTTTT. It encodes CASRRDRNEKLFF.

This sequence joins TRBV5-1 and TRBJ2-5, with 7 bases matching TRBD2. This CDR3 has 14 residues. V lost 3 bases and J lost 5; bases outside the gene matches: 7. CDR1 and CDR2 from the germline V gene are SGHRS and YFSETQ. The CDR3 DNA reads TGCGCCAGCAGCTGGGAGGGGAGGTGGGAGACCCAGTACTTC. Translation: CASSWEGRWETQYF.

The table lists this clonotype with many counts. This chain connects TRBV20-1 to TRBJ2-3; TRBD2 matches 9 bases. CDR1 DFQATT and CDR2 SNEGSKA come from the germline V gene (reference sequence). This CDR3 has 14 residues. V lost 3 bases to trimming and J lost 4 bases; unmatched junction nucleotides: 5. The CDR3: CSASVSGRPDTQYF. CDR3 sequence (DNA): TGCAGTGCTAGTGTAAGCGGGAGGCCAGATACGCAGTATTTT.

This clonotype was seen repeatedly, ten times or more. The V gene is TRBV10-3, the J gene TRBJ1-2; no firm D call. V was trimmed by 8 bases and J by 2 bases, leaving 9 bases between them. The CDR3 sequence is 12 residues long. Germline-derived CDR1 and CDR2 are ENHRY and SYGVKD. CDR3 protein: CAIGIGNYGYTF. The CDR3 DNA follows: TGTGCCATCGGGATCGGGAACTATGGCTACACCTTC.

The CDR3 DNA sequence: TGTGCCATCAGTGAGCCGGGGCCCGAGACCCAGTACTTC. It is translated as CAISEPGPETQYF. The chain uses TRBV10-3 and TRBJ2-5; either TRBD1 or TRBD2 may fit D (5 bases each). V shed 2 bases and J shed 5 bases, with 9 bases lying between them. Germline lookup yields CDR1 ENHRY and CDR2 SYGVKD. This CDR3 contains 13 residues.

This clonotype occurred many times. CDR3 in DNA: TGTGCCAGCAGTCCATTTAAAGGGCAGTACTTC. Protein product: CASSPFKGQYF. The chain has TRBV11-2 and TRBJ2-7; D gene ambiguous. Trimming left V 6 bases short and J 9 bases short, with 12 bases between. This CDR3 region has 11 residues. CDR1 and CDR2 from the germline V gene are SGHAT and FQNNGV.

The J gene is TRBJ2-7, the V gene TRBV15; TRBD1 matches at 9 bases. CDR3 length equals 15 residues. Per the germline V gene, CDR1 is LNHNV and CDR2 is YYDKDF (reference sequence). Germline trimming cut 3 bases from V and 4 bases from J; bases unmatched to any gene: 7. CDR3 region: CATSRTGTGKYEQYF. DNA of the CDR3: TGTGCCACCAGCAGGACCGGGACAGGGAAATACGAGCAGTACTTC.

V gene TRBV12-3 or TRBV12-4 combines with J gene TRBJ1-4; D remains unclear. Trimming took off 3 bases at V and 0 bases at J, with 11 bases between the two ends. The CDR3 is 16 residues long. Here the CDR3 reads CASSLGAGATNEKLFF. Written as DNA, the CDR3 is TGTGCCAGCAGTTTGGGAGCAGGCGCAACTAATGAAAAACTGTTTTTT.

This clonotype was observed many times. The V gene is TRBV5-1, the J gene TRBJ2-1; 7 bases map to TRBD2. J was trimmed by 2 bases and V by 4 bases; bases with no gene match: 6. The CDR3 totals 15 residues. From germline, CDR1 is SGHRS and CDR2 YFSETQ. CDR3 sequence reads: CASSPMGGPYNEQFF. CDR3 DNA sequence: TGCGCCAGCAGCCCGATGGGAGGGCCCTACAATGAGCAGTTCTTC.

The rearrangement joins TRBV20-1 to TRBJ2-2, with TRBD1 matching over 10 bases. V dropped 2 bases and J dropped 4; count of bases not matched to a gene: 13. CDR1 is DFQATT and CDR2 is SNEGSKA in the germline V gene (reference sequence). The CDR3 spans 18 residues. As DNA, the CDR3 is TGCAGTGCTAGACATCCGGGACAGGGGATCGTTGTCACCGGGGAGCTGTTTTTT. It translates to CSARHPGQGIVVTGELFF.

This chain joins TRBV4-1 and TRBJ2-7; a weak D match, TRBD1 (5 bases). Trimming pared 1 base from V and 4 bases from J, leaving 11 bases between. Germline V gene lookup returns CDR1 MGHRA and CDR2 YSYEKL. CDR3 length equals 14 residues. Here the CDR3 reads CASSQGPGYYEQYF. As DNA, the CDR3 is TGCGCCAGCAGCCAAGGGCCAGGGTATTACGAGCAGTACTTC.

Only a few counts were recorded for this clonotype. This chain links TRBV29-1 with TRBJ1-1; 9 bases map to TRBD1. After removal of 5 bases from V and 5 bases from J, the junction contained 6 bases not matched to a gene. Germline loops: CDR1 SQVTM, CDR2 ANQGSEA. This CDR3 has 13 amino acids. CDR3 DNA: TGCAGCGTTTGGGACAGGGCGAGGACTGAAGCTTTCTTT. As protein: CSVWDRARTEAFF. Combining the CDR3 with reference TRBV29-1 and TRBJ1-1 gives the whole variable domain SAVISQKPSRDICQRGTSLTIQCQVDSQVTMMFWYRQQPGQSLTLIATANQGSEATYESGFVIDKFPISRPNLTFSTLTVSNMSPEDSSIYLCSVWDRARTEAFFGQGTRLTVV.

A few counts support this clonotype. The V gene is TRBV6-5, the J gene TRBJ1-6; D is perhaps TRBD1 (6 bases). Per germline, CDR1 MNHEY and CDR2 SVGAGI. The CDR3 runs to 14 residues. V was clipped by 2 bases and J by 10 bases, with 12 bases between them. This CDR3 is CASSYRQGGSPLHF. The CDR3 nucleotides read TGTGCCAGCAGTTACCGCCAAGGGGGGTCACCCCTCCACTTT.

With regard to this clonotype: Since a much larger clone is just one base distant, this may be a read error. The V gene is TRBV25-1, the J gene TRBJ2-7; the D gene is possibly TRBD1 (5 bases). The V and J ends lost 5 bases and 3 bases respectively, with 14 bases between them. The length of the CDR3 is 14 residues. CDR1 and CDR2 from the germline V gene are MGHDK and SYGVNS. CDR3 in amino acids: CASSKFKTDYEQYF. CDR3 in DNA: TGTGCCAGCAGTAAATTTAAGACAGACTACGAGCAGTACTTC.

The CDR3 DNA is TGCAGTGCTAGTCTAGGCCGCAATGAGCAGTTCTTC. This sequence encodes CSASLGRNEQFF. The chain links TRBV20-1 to TRBJ2-1; D is uncertain. The CDR3 loop spans 12 amino acids. Germline lookup yields CDR1 DFQATT and CDR2 SNEGSKA (reference sequence). V shed 3 bases and J shed 6 bases, with 9 bases lying between them.